This TCR beta chain originates from a study of T cells in localized non-small cell lung cancer. Study-level findings and limits: Adjacent uninvolved lung had the highest clonality, suggesting focused antigen responses. Median around 62 top-100 tumor clones were shared with paired adjacent lung. Heterogeneity stays possible, as sequencing covered only one tumor region.

Profiled with immunoSEQ multiplex PCR; TCRdb holds only in-frame clones, not every one. The table lists about 1,000 clones, roughly 33% of them singletons, with about 15% in the top ten. This clone was detected a few times. No antigen is known for it. Specimen: normal lung tissue next to the tumor, collected before any cancer treatment. The receptor was derived from a female donor of 60 years or more with stage III squamous cell lung carcinoma.

In nucleotides, the CDR3 is TGCGCCAGCAGTGTAGCAAGAAATCCGACTGCCGAGCAGTACTTC. Translating gives CASSVARNPTAEQYF. The rearrangement joins TRBV10-1 to TRBJ2-7; D remains unclear. Trimming removed 4 bases at V and 6 bases at J, with 19 bases between. The CDR3 runs 15 residues. Germline V CDR1 and CDR2: WNHNN, SYGVQD (reference sequence).